This T cell receptor (beta chain) stems from a study of T cell clonality in common variable immunodeficiency. General study findings and limits: Fewer TCRbeta clones were shared among CVID subjects than controls. Compared with healthy controls, CVID subjects showed increased TCRbeta clonality, mostly in about a third. Common variable immunodeficiency TCR beta sequences reportedly had fewer deletions and N-nucleotide insertions.

Aged 9 to 64 years, CVID subjects averaged about 42 years old. V was pared by 4 bases and J by 2 bases, with 5 bases of the junction left unmatched. The CDR3 spans 14 residues. Germline values: CDR1 DFQATT, CDR2 SNEGSKA (reference sequence). This clone was seen at least ten times. What it recognizes is unknown. The CDR3 extends 3 residues past the end of the read, so its final part is completed from the germline J gene. Sequencing input was equivalent genomic DNA from CVID and controls. Only in-frame clones appear in the TCRdb table, and some are missing; sequencing was by immunoSEQ multiplex PCR. Recorded here are approximately 28,000 clones, none singletons.

The chain employs TRBV20-1 and TRBJ1-5, with 7 nucleotides matching TRBD1. The clonotype comes from a human donor with common variable immunodeficiency. Sequenced material: peripheral blood mononuclear cells. Partial CDR3 DNA: TGCAGTGCTACTAGTGGACAGGGCAATCAGCCC. It encodes CSATSGQGNQP. The complete CDR3 sequence is CSATSGQGNQPQHF.